The clone carrying this T cell receptor (beta chain) was seen more than once but under ten times. The sample originates from a study of neoadjuvant anti-PD-1 for oral cavity cancer. Whole-study context: Nivolumab at 3 mg/kg was mostly given biweekly, three to four doses, pre-surgery.

Germline CDR1 SEHNR, CDR2 FQNEAQ (reference sequence). The CDR3 is 15 residues long. Trimming removed 0 bases from V and 7 bases from J, with 10 bases in between. TCRdb's table, derived via immunoSEQ multiplex PCR, lists solely in-frame clones and lacks some. In the table there are under 7,500 clones, about 50% of which are singletons. Stage II-IVA oral cavity squamous cell carcinoma was new and untreated by systemic or radiation therapy. The patients had HPV-negative, locally advanced oral cavity squamous cell carcinoma. J is TRBJ1-6 and V is TRBV7-9; D perhaps matches TRBD1 (6 bases). This sequence was found in a person between 40 and 80 years old with oral cavity squamous cell carcinoma. The sequencing here drew on tumor tissue, taken before nivolumab (anti-PD-1) treatment. For the CDR3, the DNA is TGTGCCAGCAGCTTAGCCAGGGGAGGAAATTCACCCCTCCACTTT. Encoded protein: CASSLARGGNSPLHF.